A selection of T cell receptor beta chains follows, all from one sample in a study of T-cell memory formation after mild COVID-19. TCRdb re-called the 5' RACE reads with MiXCR, one entry per CDR3 protein. The table includes fewer than 250,000 distinct CDR3 sequences, 8% to 11% detected once. Sequencing was carried out using PBMCs or a T cell subset sorted from them (not recorded which). Every receptor here comes from a man younger than 35 who had mild COVID-19 (a few samples of this study predate the infection). Cell type and time point are not known. CDR3s include the opening cysteine and the closing phenylalanine or tryptophan. A D gene is named only where the DNA matches it firmly. The size entry is marked missing in some rows and otherwise reads once, few, many or a size class.

>TRBJ2-6|NA|NA|TRBV19
CASSSRGSGANVLTF
TGTGCCAGTAGCAGCAGGGGTTCTGGGGCCAACGTCCTGACTTTC
>TRBJ2-1|NA|NA|TRBV11-2
CATGLGRNNEQFF
TGTGCCACCGGACTGGGTCGAAACAATGAGCAGTTCTTC
>TRBJ1-2|few|NA|TRBV7-2
CASSFASGNGYTF
TGTGCCAGCAGCTTTGCGTCCGGAAATGGCTACACCTTC
>TRBJ2-3|few|TRBD2|TRBV4-1
CASSRRGLAGDTQYF
TGCGCCAGCAGTCGGAGGGGGCTAGCGGGGGATACGCAGTATTTT
>TRBJ2-5|few|TRBD1|TRBV18
CASSLLTGELQETQYF
TGTGCCAGCTCACTCTTGACAGGGGAGCTACAAGAGACCCAGTACTTC
>TRBJ2-7|many|NA|TRBV20-1
CSATPPGFSYEQYF
TGCAGTGCCACCCCCCCGGGGTTCTCCTACGAGCAGTACTTC
>TRBJ1-1|NA|TRBD1|TRBV5-6
CASSPDAGGGYAFF
TGTGCCAGCAGCCCAGACGCAGGGGGCGGGTATGCTTTCTTT
>TRBJ2-3|NA|TRBD1|TRBV24-1
CATSAGGETDTQYF
TGTGCCACCAGTGCAGGGGGCGAAACAGATACGCAGTATTTT
>TRBJ1-1|NA|TRBD1|TRBV20-1
CRGQNLMNTEAFF
TGCAGGGGACAGAACCTCATGAACACTGAAGCTTTCTTT
>TRBJ2-1|NA|TRBD2|TRBV20-1
CSAASLSGGQYNEQFF
TGCAGTGCTGCTTCGCTTAGCGGGGGGCAATACAATGAGCAGTTCTTC
>TRBJ2-3|few|NA|TRBV6-1
CASSERQGGTDTQYF
TGTGCCAGCAGTGAGCGACAGGGAGGGACAGATACGCAGTATTTT
>TRBJ1-6|NA|NA|TRBV18
CASSLSPLHF
TGTGCCAGCTCGTTATCACCCCTCCACTTT
>TRBJ2-7|NA|TRBD2|TRBV6-2/TRBV6-3
CAIGRGGEQYF
TGTGCCATCGGCCGGGGGGGGGAGCAGTACTTC
>TRBJ2-1|few|NA|TRBV27
CASSLSSATRPPWGEQFF
TGTGCCAGCAGTTTATCATCCGCGACTAGACCGCCTTGGGGTGAGCAGTTCTTC
>TRBJ1-3|few|NA|TRBV4-3
CASSQEGNTIYF
TGCGCCAGCAGCCAAGAAGGAAACACCATATATTTT
>TRBJ1-1|few|NA|TRBV20-1
CSASVRLNTEAFF
TGCAGTGCTAGTGTACGTCTGAACACTGAAGCTTTCTTT
>TRBJ2-7|few|NA|TRBV7-3
CASSPRGGPLYEQYF
TGTGCCAGCAGCCCACGCGGTGGCCCCCTCTACGAGCAGTACTTC
>TRBJ1-2|many|NA|TRBV21-1
CASSKEHPVYGYTF
TGTGCCAGCAGCAAAGAACATCCAGTCTATGGCTACACCTTC
>TRBJ1-2|NA|TRBD1|TRBV5-1
CASSIIQGGSDGYTF
TGCGCCAGCAGCATTATTCAAGGGGGCAGTGATGGCTACACCTTC
>TRBJ1-1|few|NA|TRBV24-1
CATSGGRDTEAFF
TGTGCCACCAGTGGTGGCAGGGACACTGAAGCTTTCTTT
>TRBJ2-3|few|NA|TRBV5-4
CASSVARIVTDTQYF
TGTGCCAGCAGTGTGGCACGTATAGTCACAGATACGCAGTATTTT
>TRBJ2-4|NA|NA|TRBV7-2
CASSLAWGPQNIQYF
TGTGCCAGCAGCTTAGCTTGGGGGCCTCAAAACATTCAGTACTTC
>TRBJ2-3|few|NA|TRBV5-1
CASSRVDSTDTQYF
TGCGCCAGCAGTCGGGTCGATAGCACAGATACGCAGTATTTT
>TRBJ2-7|NA|NA|TRBV18
CASSEAGFYEQYF
TGTGCCAGCTCCGAAGCAGGCTTCTACGAGCAGTACTTC
>TRBJ2-5|NA|NA|TRBV3-1
CASSQIGETQYF
TGTGCCAGCAGCCAGATCGGGGAGACCCAGTACTTC
>TRBJ1-1|few|NA|TRBV6-6
CARRRTDLNTEAFF
TGTGCCAGGCGTAGGACAGATTTGAACACTGAAGCTTTCTTT
>TRBJ2-2|NA|NA|TRBV4-1
CASSQERRDSKKRELFF
TGCGCCAGCAGCCAAGAACGGCGGGACAGTAAAAAGAGGGAGCTGTTTTTT
>TRBJ1-5|NA|TRBD1|TRBV4-1
CASSQWTGEGQPQHF
TGCGCCAGCAGCCAATGGACAGGGGAAGGTCAGCCCCAGCATTTT
>TRBJ1-5|few|TRBD1|TRBV28
CASSRDRGPTGGNQPQHF
TGTGCCAGCAGTCGGGACAGGGGGCCGACTGGGGGCAATCAGCCCCAGCATTTT
>TRBJ1-1|NA|NA|TRBV6-5
CASRRPRGGGTEAFF
TGTGCCAGCAGACGCCCCAGGGGAGGCGGCACTGAAGCTTTCTTT
>TRBJ1-1|few|TRBD1|TRBV18
CASSPSDRTEAFF
TGTGCCAGCTCACCATCGGACAGGACTGAAGCTTTCTTT
>TRBJ2-5|NA|NA|TRBV5-5
CASSGGISGGQETQYF
TGTGCCAGCAGCGGGGGAATCAGTGGGGGACAAGAGACCCAGTACTTC
>TRBJ2-4|many|NA|TRBV7-3
CASSLGAGDIQYF
TGTGCCAGCAGCTTAGGGGCCGGGGACATTCAGTACTTC
>TRBJ1-2|few|TRBD1|TRBV19
CASSRDSYYGYTF
TGTGCCAGTAGTCGGGACAGCTACTATGGCTACACCTTC
>TRBJ1-1|few|NA|TRBV20-1
CSAKRGLNTEAFF
TGCAGTGCCAAGAGGGGGTTGAACACTGAAGCTTTCTTT
>TRBJ1-5|NA|TRBD1|TRBV24-1
CATSDLHELGQGKYSNQPQHF
TGTGCCACCAGTGATTTGCACGAACTGGGACAGGGGAAATATAGCAATCAGCCCCAGCATTTT
>TRBJ1-6|few|TRBD1|TRBV20-1
CSAHLQGASPLHF
TGCAGTGCCCACTTACAGGGGGCCTCACCCCTCCACTTT
>TRBJ2-7|few|TRBD2|TRBV29-1
CSVESGGEQYF
TGCAGCGTTGAAAGCGGGGGGGAGCAGTACTTC
>TRBJ2-3|few|NA|TRBV7-2
CASSLRAVTDTQYF
TGTGCCAGCAGCTTGAGGGCGGTCACAGATACGCAGTATTTT
>TRBJ1-1|NA|TRBD1|TRBV7-3
CASSQQGARTEAFF
TGTGCCAGCAGCCAACAGGGGGCAAGGACTGAAGCTTTCTTT
>TRBJ1-2|NA|NA|TRBV29-1
CSVRDKSYGYTF
TGCAGCGTTCGGGACAAGTCCTATGGCTACACCTTC
>TRBJ1-2|NA|TRBD1|TRBV6-5
CASSAAKGAGYTF
TGTGCCAGCAGTGCCGCGAAGGGGGCAGGCTACACCTTC